The rows below give T cell receptor beta chains drawn from one sample of a study of T cell therapy after organ transplantation. Sequencing used immunoSEQ multiplex PCR; TCRdb keeps in-frame clones, though not all of them. The sample yields about 1,800 clones, about 72% seen once. Their cognate antigens are unknown. This specimen was CD8+ T cells from blood, taken before autologous CMV-specific T cell therapy. The receptors derive from a human patient who had received a solid organ transplant and had CMV disease. Both conserved end residues are part of each CDR3. Fields, in order: D gene, J gene, V gene, clone size, CDR3 protein, CDR3 DNA. D genes are given only for firm matches. The size field is filled for only some rows; it gives once, few, many or a size class.

D gene: -; J gene: TRBJ2-7; V gene: TRBV28; clone size: -; CDR3 protein: CASSSPGGLYEQYF; CDR3 DNA: TGTGCCAGCAGCTCCCCAGGGGGGCTCTACGAGCAGTACTTC
D gene: -; J gene: TRBJ1-1; V gene: TRBV6-6; clone size: -; CDR3 protein: CASQWMNTEAFF; CDR3 DNA: TGTGCCAGCCAATGGATGAACACTGAAGCTTTCTTT
D gene: TRBD2; J gene: TRBJ2-3; V gene: TRBV14; clone size: -; CDR3 protein: CASSHEAGTADTQYF; CDR3 DNA: TGTGCCAGCAGCCACGAAGCGGGGACCGCAGATACGCAGTATTTT
D gene: -; J gene: TRBJ1-2; V gene: TRBV5-4; clone size: few; CDR3 protein: CASSPSSTSYGYTF; CDR3 DNA: TGTGCCAGCAGCCCGTCAAGCACTAGCTATGGCTACACCTTC
D gene: TRBD1; J gene: TRBJ2-1; V gene: TRBV27; clone size: -; CDR3 protein: CASSMGQGNNEQFF; CDR3 DNA: TGTGCCAGCAGTATGGGACAGGGCAACAATGAGCAGTTCTTC
D gene: -; J gene: TRBJ2-3; V gene: TRBV4-2; clone size: -; CDR3 protein: CASSQGDIFRDTQYF; CDR3 DNA: TGTGCCAGCAGCCAAGGAGATATATTTCGGGATACGCAGTATTTT
D gene: TRBD1; J gene: TRBJ1-1; V gene: TRBV6-5; clone size: -; CDR3 protein: CASSWTGVNTEAFF; CDR3 DNA: TGTGCCAGCAGTTGGACAGGGGTGAACACTGAAGCTTTCTTT
D gene: -; J gene: TRBJ1-2; V gene: TRBV6-5; clone size: -; CDR3 protein: CASSYSEGTNYGYTF; CDR3 DNA: TGTGCCAGCAGTTATTCTGAGGGGACCAACTATGGCTACACCTTC
D gene: -; J gene: TRBJ2-2; V gene: TRBV6-5; clone size: -; CDR3 protein: CASSWTETGELFF; CDR3 DNA: TGTGCCAGCAGTTGGACAGAAACCGGGGAGCTGTTTTTT
D gene: -; J gene: TRBJ1-1; V gene: TRBV25-1; clone size: -; CDR3 protein: CASSKPGGIMGESTEAFF; CDR3 DNA: TGTGCCAGCAGCAAACCGGGGGGGATCATGGGAGAGTCCACTGAAGCTTTCTTT
D gene: -; J gene: TRBJ1-4; V gene: TRBV4-1; clone size: -; CDR3 protein: CASSQNWDWSFGLFF; CDR3 DNA: TGCGCCAGCAGCCAAAACTGGGACTGGAGTTTTGGGCTGTTTTTT
D gene: -; J gene: TRBJ2-7; V gene: TRBV30; clone size: -; CDR3 protein: CAWSVGYEQYF; CDR3 DNA: TGTGCCTGGAGTGTAGGTTACGAGCAGTACTTC
D gene: TRBD1; J gene: TRBJ1-3; V gene: TRBV19; clone size: -; CDR3 protein: CASRDDGQGPPRHSGNTIYF; CDR3 DNA: TGTGCCAGTAGGGACGACGGACAGGGGCCTCCCCGCCACTCTGGAAACACCATATATTTT
D gene: -; J gene: TRBJ2-1; V gene: TRBV27; clone size: -; CDR3 protein: CASSLRDASYNEQFF; CDR3 DNA: TGTGCCAGCAGTCTCCGGGACGCTTCCTACAATGAGCAGTTCTTC
D gene: -; J gene: TRBJ2-7; V gene: TRBV28; clone size: -; CDR3 protein: CASTTRRVAYEQYF; CDR3 DNA: TGTGCCAGCACCACCCGTAGGGTTGCCTACGAGCAGTACTTC
D gene: -; J gene: TRBJ2-1; V gene: TRBV19; clone size: -; CDR3 protein: CASSPEGRVIYNEQFF; CDR3 DNA: TGTGCCAGTAGTCCGGAAGGGCGAGTTATCTACAATGAGCAGTTCTTC
D gene: -; J gene: TRBJ1-1; V gene: TRBV27; clone size: -; CDR3 protein: CASSLDMNTEAFF; CDR3 DNA: TGTGCCAGCAGTTTAGACATGAACACTGAAGCTTTCTTT
D gene: TRBD1; J gene: TRBJ1-3; V gene: TRBV6-1; clone size: -; CDR3 protein: CASSGGTGGLGNTIYF; CDR3 DNA: TGTGCCAGCAGTGGGGGGACAGGGGGTCTTGGAAACACCATATATTTT
D gene: TRBD1; J gene: TRBJ1-5; V gene: TRBV7-6; clone size: few; CDR3 protein: CASSPRTGISNQPQHF; CDR3 DNA: TGTGCCAGCAGCCCGCGGACAGGGATTAGCAATCAGCCCCAGCATTTT
D gene: -; J gene: TRBJ2-7; V gene: TRBV18; clone size: -; CDR3 protein: CASSPGTLPYEQYF; CDR3 DNA: TGTGCCAGCTCACCCGGGACTCTCCCCTACGAGCAGTACTTC
D gene: -; J gene: TRBJ2-1; V gene: TRBV19; clone size: -; CDR3 protein: CASSRGGYNEQFF; CDR3 DNA: TGTGCCAGTAGTAGAGGGGGTTACAATGAGCAGTTCTTC
D gene: TRBD2; J gene: TRBJ2-5; V gene: TRBV2; clone size: -; CDR3 protein: CAGRTSGSGETQYF; CDR3 DNA: TGTGCCGGCAGGACTAGCGGGAGTGGAGAGACCCAGTACTTC
D gene: TRBD1; J gene: TRBJ1-1; V gene: TRBV7-8; clone size: -; CDR3 protein: CASSSDRGPMNTEAFF; CDR3 DNA: TGTGCCAGCAGCTCGGACAGGGGGCCCATGAACACTGAAGCTTTCTTT
D gene: -; J gene: TRBJ1-1; V gene: TRBV21-1; clone size: -; CDR3 protein: CASSNQEGDTEAFF; CDR3 DNA: TGTGCCAGCAGCAACCAGGAAGGAGACACTGAAGCTTTCTTT
D gene: TRBD1; J gene: TRBJ2-1; V gene: TRBV29-1; clone size: few; CDR3 protein: CSVEGDRVGNEQFF; CDR3 DNA: TGCAGCGTTGAAGGGGACAGGGTTGGCAATGAGCAGTTCTTC
D gene: TRBD1; J gene: TRBJ2-7; V gene: TRBV27; clone size: -; CDR3 protein: CASSYGTAYEQYF; CDR3 DNA: TGTGCCAGCAGTTACGGGACAGCCTACGAGCAGTACTTC
D gene: -; J gene: TRBJ1-2; V gene: TRBV11-2; clone size: -; CDR3 protein: CASSLGPGTNGGDKGYTF; CDR3 DNA: TGTGCCAGCAGCTTGGGCCCCGGGACCAACGGCGGGGATAAGGGCTACACCTTC
D gene: -; J gene: TRBJ2-1; V gene: TRBV7-9; clone size: few; CDR3 protein: CASRPASSYNEQFF; CDR3 DNA: TGTGCCAGCAGGCCCGCTAGCTCCTACAATGAGCAGTTCTTC
D gene: -; J gene: TRBJ2-2; V gene: TRBV30; clone size: -; CDR3 protein: CAWSVPGFISNTGELFF; CDR3 DNA: TGTGCCTGGAGTGTTCCCGGCTTCATTTCGAACACCGGGGAGCTGTTTTTT
D gene: -; J gene: TRBJ2-7; V gene: TRBV5-8; clone size: -; CDR3 protein: CASSLRNGDEQYF; CDR3 DNA: TGTGCCAGCAGCTTGAGGAACGGGGACGAGCAGTACTTC
D gene: -; J gene: TRBJ2-7; V gene: TRBV30; clone size: -; CDR3 protein: CAWATGTSYEQYF; CDR3 DNA: TGTGCCTGGGCGACAGGGACTTCCTACGAGCAGTACTTC
D gene: -; J gene: TRBJ2-1; V gene: TRBV5-1; clone size: -; CDR3 protein: CASSLGQGFVDEQFF; CDR3 DNA: TGCGCCAGCAGCTTGGGGCAGGGGTTTGTAGATGAGCAGTTCTTC
D gene: -; J gene: TRBJ2-5; V gene: TRBV21-1; clone size: -; CDR3 protein: CASTKGTAKETQYF; CDR3 DNA: TGTGCCAGCACCAAGGGGACAGCCAAAGAGACCCAGTACTTC
D gene: -; J gene: TRBJ2-7; V gene: TRBV9; clone size: -; CDR3 protein: CASSPLSGTYEQYF; CDR3 DNA: TGTGCCAGCAGTCCCTTATCCGGAACCTACGAGCAGTACTTC
D gene: -; J gene: TRBJ1-3; V gene: TRBV29-1; clone size: -; CDR3 protein: CSVDKNAAGNTIYF; CDR3 DNA: TGCAGCGTAGATAAGAATGCCGCTGGAAACACCATATATTTT
D gene: -; J gene: TRBJ2-1; V gene: TRBV9; clone size: -; CDR3 protein: CASSVSKGGFYNEQFF; CDR3 DNA: TGTGCCAGCAGCGTATCTAAGGGGGGGTTTTACAATGAGCAGTTCTTC
D gene: -; J gene: TRBJ1-5; V gene: TRBV7-2; clone size: -; CDR3 protein: CASSPAGDYSNQPQHF; CDR3 DNA: TGTGCCAGCAGCCCAGCTGGCGACTATAGCAATCAGCCCCAGCATTTT
D gene: -; J gene: TRBJ1-5; V gene: TRBV5-4; clone size: -; CDR3 protein: CASSSGTMEPQHF; CDR3 DNA: TGTGCCAGCAGCTCCGGGACAATGGAGCCCCAGCATTTT
D gene: TRBD2; J gene: TRBJ2-7; V gene: TRBV27; clone size: few; CDR3 protein: CASSTREAQIYEQYF; CDR3 DNA: TGTGCCAGCAGTACGCGGGAGGCTCAAATCTACGAGCAGTACTTC
D gene: -; J gene: TRBJ1-6; V gene: TRBV9; clone size: -; CDR3 protein: CASSVGETSPLHF; CDR3 DNA: TGTGCCAGCAGCGTAGGGGAGACCTCACCCCTCCACTTT
D gene: TRBD2; J gene: TRBJ2-7; V gene: TRBV9; clone size: once; CDR3 protein: CASSVAGGPDEQYF; CDR3 DNA: TGTGCCAGCAGCGTAGCGGGAGGGCCGGACGAGCAGTACTTC
D gene: -; J gene: TRBJ1-4; V gene: TRBV21-1; clone size: few; CDR3 protein: CASSSVTTNEKLFF; CDR3 DNA: TGTGCCAGCAGCTCTGTTACAACTAATGAAAAACTGTTTTTT
D gene: TRBD1; J gene: TRBJ1-1; V gene: TRBV25-1; clone size: -; CDR3 protein: CASSEGQGASKAFF; CDR3 DNA: TGTGCCAGCAGTGAGGGACAGGGGGCATCTAAAGCTTTCTTT